The 9 T cell receptor beta chains presented below share a single source sample, sequenced in a study of Graves' ophthalmopathy and Graves' hyperthyroidism. Transcripts of RNA were the source for amplifying TCR beta CDR3 regions. Scientists carried out first-round RT-PCR using HTBI primers and then a second-round multiplex PCR. From the multiplex PCR reads, TCRdb called clonotypes with MiXCR, one entry per CDR3 protein. Here the sample spans around 1,200,000 distinct CDR3 sequences, 35% to 40% being singletons. The sequencing sample was made of peripheral blood or thyroid tissue (not recorded which). All receptors come from an adult man with Graves' hyperthyroidism.

The chain employs TRBV2 and TRBJ1-6; D is unclear. This CDR3 region has 16 residues. Trimming removed 0 bases at V and 12 bases at J, with 18 bases between. In germline, CDR1 is SNHLY, CDR2 FYNNEI. As DNA, the CDR3 is TGTGCCAGCAGTGAAGCCCCTACCCCGCCTATCGGACCCCTCCACTTT. This sequence encodes CASSEAPTPPIGPLHF.

This clonotype has only a few counts. The CDR3 loop is CASSQGQLEEQYF. The CDR3, as DNA: TGCGCCAGCAGCCAAGGACAGCTTGAGGAGCAGTACTTC. The chain couples TRBV4-1 to TRBJ2-7, with TRBD1 as a possible D gene (5 bases). This CDR3 spans 13 amino acids. Germline V gives CDR1 MGHRA, CDR2 YSYEKL. Trimming removed 1 base from V and 7 bases from J, with 11 bases in between.

This clonotype has at least ten counts. This sequence joins TRBV4-1 and TRBJ1-5; D ambiguous. Trimming removed 1 base from V and 2 bases from J, with 12 bases in between. CDR3 length equals 16 residues. CDR1 is MGHRA, CDR2 YSYEKL, per germline. The DNA for the CDR3 is TGCGCCAGCAGCCAAGCAGGACTTAGTGGCAATCAGCCCCAGCATTTT. This encodes CASSQAGLSGNQPQHF.

With regard to this clonotype: Since a much larger clone is just one base distant, this may be a read error. No conserved phenylalanine or tryptophan ends this CDR3, so it is likely a read error. The chain links TRBV6-5 to TRBJ1-2; D is undetermined. CDR1 is MNHEY and CDR2 is SVGAGI in the germline V gene. V lost 7 bases to trimming and J lost 4 bases, with 13 bases between them. The length of the CDR3 is 13 residues. As DNA, the CDR3 is TGTGCCAGCACAAAGATTTCCTCCTATGGCTACACCCTC. This translates into CASTKISSYGYTL.

A note on this clonotype: This clone may be a read error of a much larger clone one base away. This sequence joins TRBV2 and TRBJ1-5, with 10 bases that match TRBD1. Germline loops: CDR1 SNHLY, CDR2 FYNNEI. Trimming took 11 bases from V and 1 from J; bases not matched to a gene: 11. The CDR3 sequence is 16 residues long. Here the CDR3 DNA reads TGTGCCGCCGGGACAGGGGTTGGAATAAGCAATCAGCCCCAGCATTTT. This gives the protein CAAGTGVGISNQPQHF.

The chain uses TRBV13 and TRBJ2-7; TRBD1 agrees at 9 bases. The J segment lost 5 bases and the V segment lost 1 base, leaving 9 bases of the junction unmatched. The CDR3 is made up of 16 amino acids. Germline CDR1 PRHDT, CDR2 FYEKMQ (reference sequence). CDR3 amino acids: CASSLVRDRETNEQYF. In DNA form, the CDR3 reads TGTGCCAGCAGCTTAGTCCGGGACAGGGAGACTAACGAGCAGTACTTC.

The rearrangement links TRBV19 to TRBJ1-2; TRBD1 is a possible D gene (5 bases). The CDR3 sequence is 17 residues long. The germline gives CDR1 LNHDA, CDR2 SQIVND (reference sequence). V dropped 5 bases and J dropped 1 base, with 20 bases sitting between them. CDR3 loop: CASSSRGTARVNYGYTF. CDR3 DNA sequence: TGTGCCAGTAGTTCGCGCGGGACGGCGAGGGTTAACTATGGCTACACCTTC.

This clonotype was detected ten times or more. V gene TRBV9 combines with J gene TRBJ2-5; D remains ambiguous. The CDR3 spans 15 residues. CDR1 SGDLS and CDR2 YYNGEE come from the germline V gene. V lost 0 bases, J lost 4 bases, and 13 bases lay in between. CDR3 residues: CASSVGAVSRETQYF. The DNA of the CDR3 is TGTGCCAGCAGCGTAGGGGCCGTTAGTCGAGAGACCCAGTACTTC.

The rearrangement joins TRBV7-2 to TRBJ1-5; tentatively, D is TRBD1 (5 bases). This CDR3 comprises 14 residues. The V end lost 5 bases, the J end lost 11 bases, and 19 bases lay between the germline ends. Germline V CDR1 and CDR2: SGHTA, FQGNSA. Written as DNA, the CDR3 is TGTGCCAGCAGCCCGACCGGCAGGGCAGAGACCCAGCATTTT. Translated: CASSPTGRAETQHF.